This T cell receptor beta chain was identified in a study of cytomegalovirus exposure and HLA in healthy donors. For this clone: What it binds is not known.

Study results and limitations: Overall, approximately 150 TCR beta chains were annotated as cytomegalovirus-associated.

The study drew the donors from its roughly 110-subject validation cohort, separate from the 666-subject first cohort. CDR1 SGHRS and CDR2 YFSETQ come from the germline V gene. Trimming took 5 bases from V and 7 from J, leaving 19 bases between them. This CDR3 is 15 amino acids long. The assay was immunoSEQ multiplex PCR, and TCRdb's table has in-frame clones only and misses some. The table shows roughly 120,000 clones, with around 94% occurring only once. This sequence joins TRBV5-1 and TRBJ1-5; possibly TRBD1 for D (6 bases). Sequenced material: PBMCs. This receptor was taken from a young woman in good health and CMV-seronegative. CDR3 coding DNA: TGCGCCAGCAGTCCCGGGGCAGGGGTAGAACAGCCCCAGCATTTT. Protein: CASSPGAGVEQPQHF.